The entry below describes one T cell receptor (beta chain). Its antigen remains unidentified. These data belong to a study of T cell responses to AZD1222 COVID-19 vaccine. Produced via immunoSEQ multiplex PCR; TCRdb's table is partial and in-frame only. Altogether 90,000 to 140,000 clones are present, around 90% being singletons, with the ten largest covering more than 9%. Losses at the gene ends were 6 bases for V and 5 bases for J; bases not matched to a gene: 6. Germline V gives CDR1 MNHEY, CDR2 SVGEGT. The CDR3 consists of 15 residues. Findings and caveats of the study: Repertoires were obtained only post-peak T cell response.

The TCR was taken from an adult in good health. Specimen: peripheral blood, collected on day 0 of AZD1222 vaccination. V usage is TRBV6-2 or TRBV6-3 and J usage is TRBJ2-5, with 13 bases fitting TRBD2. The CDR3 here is CASRYGLAGVETQYF. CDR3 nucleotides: TGTGCCAGCAGATACGGACTAGCGGGAGTTGAGACCCAGTACTTC.